The following is a TCR beta chain sequence with its context. The antigen is not known. The CDR3 runs to 15 residues. Losses at the gene ends were 2 bases for V and 10 bases for J; bases not matched to a gene: 7. Germline CDR1 reads MNHEY; CDR2 reads SVGAGI. This sample is part of a study of cytomegalovirus exposure and HLA in healthy donors. The overall study: Caucasian-associated ancestry cluster membership applied to approximately 84% of under 450 genotyped donors.

Though nominally healthy at sampling, donors likely had unrecorded immune exposures. Whole-study findings and limits: Later analysis suggested most CMV-associated TCR beta chains were HLA-restricted. In most subjects, TCR beta sequences reportedly gave accurate predictions of HLA-A and HLA-B alleles.

Use of 60 Vbeta and 13 Jbeta primers characterized the PCR. TCRdb's copy holds only in-frame clones and misses some; the assay was immunoSEQ multiplex PCR. This repertoire comprises approximately 70,000 clones; its ten largest clones make up 5%. Sequences were obtained from PBMCs. V usage is TRBV6-5 and J usage is TRBJ1-6; 8 positions agree with TRBD1. This clonotype originated in a woman aged 35 to 49 in good health and CMV-seropositive. In DNA form, the CDR3 reads TGTGCCAGCAGTTACCACAGGGGGGCGATATCACCCCTCCACTTT. Translation: CASSYHRGAISPLHF.